This T cell receptor beta chain was captured in a study of T cell responses to AZD1222 COVID-19 vaccine. Overall study results and limits: The study found vaccine-associated CD4 TCRs spanning spike, dominant at 160-218 and 743-854.

The protocol was immunoSEQ multiplex PCR, while the TCRdb copy is restricted to in-frame clones and leaves out a portion. The sample has about 120,000 clones, roughly nine tenths seen once. The length of the CDR3 is 13 residues. V was clipped by 4 bases and J by 7 bases; unmatched bases: 8. Germline V gene data show CDR1 as GTSNPN and CDR2 as SVGIG (reference sequence). Comment on this clone: Its specificity is not known.

Pooling covered second doses at about 4 or about 12 weeks. The chain recombines TRBV30 with TRBJ1-2; 8 nucleotides align to TRBD1. The TCR was taken from an adult who received the AZD1222 COVID-19 vaccine. The material was peripheral blood, obtained 28 days after the second AZD1222 dose. The CDR3 reads CAWNIQGAGGYTF. In DNA, the CDR3 is TGTGCCTGGAACATCCAGGGGGCAGGTGGCTACACCTTC. The variable domain in full, with the rest retrieved from reference TRBV30 and TRBJ1-2, is SQTIHQWPATLVQPVGSPLSLECTVEGTSNPNLYWYRQAAGRGLQLLFYSVGIGQISSEVPQNLSASRPQDRQFILSSKKLLLSDSGFYLCAWNIQGAGGYTFGSGTRLTVV.